Listed below are T cell receptor beta chains from one sample, sequenced in a study of Graves' ophthalmopathy and Graves' hyperthyroidism. A single record per CDR3 protein comes from TCRdb applying MiXCR to the multiplex PCR reads. The sample holds 500,000 to 700,000 distinct CDR3 sequences; about two fifths are singletons and the top ten take about 4.6%. Sequenced sample: peripheral blood or thyroid tissue (not recorded which). The receptors here all came from an adult man with Graves' hyperthyroidism. The CDR3 runs from the conserved cysteine through the conserved F or W. D genes are given only for firm matches. Clone size is stated in some rows and not others, as once, few, many or a class when expanded.

V: TRBV5-1
size: .
D: TRBD1
J: TRBJ2-6
CDR3: CASSLVGTGTGANVLTF
DNA: TGCGCCAGCAGCTTGGTCGGGACAGGAACTGGGGCCAACGTCCTGACTTTC

V: TRBV7-6
size: many
D: .
J: TRBJ2-5
CDR3: CASSSRGETQYF
DNA: TGTGCCAGCAGCTCCCGGGGAGAGACCCAGTACTTC

V: TRBV19
size: .
D: TRBD1
J: TRBJ2-7
CDR3: CASKPGTAYEQYF
DNA: TGTGCCAGTAAGCCGGGGACAGCCTACGAGCAGTACTTC

V: TRBV6-5
size: .
D: .
J: TRBJ2-7
CDR3: CASSYSGVSYEQYF
DNA: TGTGCCAGCAGTTACTCAGGGGTCTCCTACGAGCAGTACTTC

V: TRBV15
size: .
D: .
J: TRBJ2-3
CDR3: CATSRVAGDGTDTQYF
DNA: TGTGCCACCAGCAGAGTGGCAGGAGACGGCACAGATACGCAGTATTTT

V: TRBV19
size: many
D: .
J: TRBJ2-7
CDR3: CASSSSLLVYYEQYF
DNA: TGTGCCAGTAGTTCATCCTTACTGGTCTACTACGAGCAGTACTTC

V: TRBV10-3
size: .
D: .
J: TRBJ1-1
CDR3: CAISELSGTEAFF
DNA: TGTGCCATCAGTGAGCTGAGCGGAACTGAAGCTTTCTTT

V: TRBV19
size: many
D: .
J: TRBJ1-2
CDR3: CASNQQGDYGYTF
DNA: TGTGCCAGTAATCAACAGGGTGACTATGGCTACACCTTC

V: TRBV7-8
size: many
D: .
J: TRBJ1-1
CDR3: CASSLAPRGGYTEAFF
DNA: TGTGCCAGCAGCTTAGCGCCTAGGGGGGGCTACACTGAAGCTTTCTTT

V: TRBV5-1
size: many
D: .
J: TRBJ2-5
CDR3: CASSPGQRSQETQYF
DNA: TGCGCCAGCAGCCCAGGACAGCGTTCCCAAGAGACCCAGTACTTC

V: TRBV19
size: many
D: .
J: TRBJ1-2
CDR3: CASSIYSETNYGYTF
DNA: TGTGCCAGTAGTATTTATAGCGAGACTAACTATGGCTACACCTTC

V: TRBV7-8
size: .
D: .
J: TRBJ2-7
CDR3: CASSLASGTYNEQYF
DNA: TGTGCCAGCAGCTTAGCGAGCGGGACATACAATGAGCAGTACTTC

V: TRBV20-1
size: many
D: .
J: TRBJ2-2
CDR3: CSARETGFGELFF
DNA: TGCAGTGCTCGGGAGACAGGGTTCGGGGAGCTGTTTTTT

V: TRBV7-9
size: .
D: TRBD1
J: TRBJ2-7
CDR3: CASSSHDLQGAGYEQYF
DNA: TGTGCCAGCAGCTCGCACGACCTACAGGGGGCTGGGTACGAGCAGTACTTC

V: TRBV7-9
size: many
D: .
J: TRBJ1-1
CDR3: CASSLKGVTEAFF
DNA: TGTGCCAGCAGCTTAAAGGGGGTAACTGAAGCTTTCTTT

V: TRBV9
size: many
D: .
J: TRBJ2-7
CDR3: CASSVGQGGQYEQYF
DNA: TGTGCCAGCAGCGTAGGGCAGGGCGGTCAATACGAGCAGTACTTC

V: TRBV7-2
size: .
D: .
J: TRBJ2-6
CDR3: CASSSPPQQGPSSGANVLTF
DNA: TGTGCCAGCAGTTCCCCCCCCCAACAGGGCCCGAGCTCTGGGGCCAACGTCCTGACTTTC

V: TRBV24-1
size: few
D: .
J: TRBJ2-3
CDR3: CATSDRGGEGREQYF
DNA: TGTGCCACCAGTGATCGTGGGGGAGAGGGTCGAGAGCAGTATTTT

V: TRBV7-2
size: few
D: .
J: TRBJ2-3
CDR3: CASSLAASGVGTQYF
DNA: TGTGCCAGCAGCTTAGCGGCTAGTGGAGTAGGGACGCAGTATTTT

V: TRBV4-1
size: many
D: .
J: TRBJ1-1
CDR3: CASSPLIIGEAFF
DNA: TGCGCCAGCAGCCCCCTAATAATCGGGGAGGCTTTCTTT

V: TRBV2
size: many
D: TRBD1
J: TRBJ2-5
CDR3: CASSVGQAPQTQYF
DNA: TGTGCCAGCAGTGTTGGACAGGCCCCACAGACCCAGTACTTC

V: TRBV12-3/TRBV12-4
size: many
D: TRBD1
J: TRBJ1-3
CDR3: CASSSDRGVGNTIYF
DNA: TGTGCCAGCAGCTCAGACAGGGGGGTTGGAAACACCATATATTTT

V: TRBV27
size: .
D: .
J: TRBJ1-2
CDR3: CASGTGHLNYGYTF
DNA: TGTGCCTCCGGGACGGGACACCTTAACTATGGCTACACCTTC

V: TRBV27
size: many
D: .
J: TRBJ2-7
CDR3: CASSLSLGNEQYF
DNA: TGTGCCAGCAGTTTATCGTTGGGGAACGAGCAGTACTTC

V: TRBV2
size: few
D: TRBD1
J: TRBJ1-2
CDR3: CASSAAGTGANYGYTF
DNA: TGTGCCAGCAGCGCTGCTGGGACAGGGGCGAACTATGGCTACACCTTC

V: TRBV7-9
size: once
D: .
J: TRBJ1-2
CDR3: CASSSPGQGNTGYTF
DNA: TGTGCCAGCAGCTCCCCCGGGCAGGGTAATACAGGCTACACCTTC

V: TRBV2
size: many
D: .
J: TRBJ2-7
CDR3: CASTPGTPYEQYF
DNA: TGTGCCAGCACCCCGGGGACGCCCTACGAGCAGTACTTC

V: TRBV29-1
size: .
D: .
J: TRBJ1-2
CDR3: CSVETVIRGRPYGYTF
DNA: TGCAGCGTTGAGACAGTCATACGCGGGAGGCCCTATGGCTACACCTTC

V: TRBV11-2
size: .
D: .
J: TRBJ2-1
CDR3: CASSLEGAHEQFF
DNA: TGTGCCAGCAGCTTGGAGGGGGCGCATGAGCAGTTCTTC

V: TRBV29-1
size: .
D: .
J: TRBJ1-3
CDR3: CSLETGSLSGNTIYF
DNA: TGCAGCTTAGAAACGGGGTCGCTCTCTGGAAACACCATATATTTT

V: TRBV24-1
size: .
D: TRBD2
J: TRBJ2-1
CDR3: CATSEGGTSSEQFF
DNA: TGTGCCACCAGTGAGGGGGGGACTAGCAGTGAGCAGTTCTTC

V: TRBV29-1
size: many
D: .
J: TRBJ1-3
CDR3: CSVGTASGNTIYF
DNA: TGCAGCGTTGGGACAGCCTCTGGAAACACCATATATTTT

V: TRBV4-2
size: few
D: .
J: TRBJ1-1
CDR3: CAWSVRSGVESYTEAFF
DNA: TGTGCCTGGAGTGTACGATCAGGGGTCGAGTCGTACACTGAAGCTTTCTTT

V: TRBV14
size: .
D: TRBD2
J: TRBJ2-5
CDR3: CASSQEAGGPYTQYF
DNA: TGTGCCAGCAGCCAAGAAGCGGGAGGGCCTTATACGCAGTACTTC

V: TRBV6-5
size: many
D: .
J: TRBJ2-5
CDR3: CASSRQYSYQETQYF
DNA: TGTGCCAGCAGCAGACAGTATTCGTACCAAGAGACCCAGTACTTC

V: TRBV24-1
size: .
D: TRBD2
J: TRBJ2-3
CDR3: CATGGLAGVADTQYF
DNA: TGTGCCACCGGGGGACTAGCGGGAGTCGCAGATACGCAGTATTTT

V: TRBV2
size: few
D: .
J: TRBJ2-5
CDR3: CASAITNQPQYF
DNA: TGTGCCAGCGCAATCACGAATCAGCCCCAGTACTTC

V: TRBV14
size: few
D: .
J: TRBJ2-7
CDR3: CASSQEYGRQYF
DNA: TGTGCCAGCAGCCAAGAGTATGGAAGGCAGTACTTC

V: TRBV9
size: .
D: TRBD2
J: TRBJ2-3
CDR3: CASSGKAGGLADTQYF
DNA: TGTGCCAGCAGCGGAAAAGCGGGAGGTTTGGCAGATACGCAGTATTTT

V: TRBV27
size: few
D: .
J: TRBJ2-7
CDR3: CASSWGAGEQYF
DNA: TGTGCCAGCAGTTGGGGGGCGGGAGAGCAGTACTTC

V: TRBV29-1
size: .
D: .
J: TRBJ2-7
CDR3: CSVERPGLAEAFYEQYF
DNA: TGCAGCGTCGAACGTCCCGGGTTGGCTGAAGCTTTCTACGAGCAGTACTTC

V: TRBV9
size: many
D: TRBD1
J: TRBJ1-2
CDR3: CASSVGQASNYGYTF
DNA: TGTGCCAGCAGCGTCGGACAGGCCTCTAACTATGGCTACACCTTC